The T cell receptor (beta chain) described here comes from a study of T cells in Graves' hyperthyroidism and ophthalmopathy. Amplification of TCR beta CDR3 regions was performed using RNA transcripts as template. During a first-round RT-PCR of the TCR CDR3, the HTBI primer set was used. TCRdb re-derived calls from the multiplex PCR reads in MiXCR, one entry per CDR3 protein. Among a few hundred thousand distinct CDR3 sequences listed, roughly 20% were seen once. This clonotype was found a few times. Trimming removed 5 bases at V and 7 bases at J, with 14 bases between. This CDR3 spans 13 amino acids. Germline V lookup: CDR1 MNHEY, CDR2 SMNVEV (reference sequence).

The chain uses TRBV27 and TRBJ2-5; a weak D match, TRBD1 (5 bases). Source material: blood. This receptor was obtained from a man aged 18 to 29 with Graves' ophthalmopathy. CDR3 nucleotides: TGTGCCAGCAGTATAGGGGAATGGGCGACCCAGTACTTC. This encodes CASSIGEWATQYF.